A single sample is the source of the 18 T cell receptor beta chains below, sequenced in a study of patients and donors after allogeneic stem cell transplantation. One entry per CDR3 protein results from TCRdb running MiXCR on the RT-PCR reads. The profile shows about 230,000 distinct CDR3 sequences, 12% to 15% of them singletons. The sequencing input was blood, either unsorted or a sorted T cell fraction (not recorded which). These receptor sequences come from a human donor who was either an allogeneic HSCT recipient or a stem cell or donor lymphocyte infusion donor (not recorded which). It is not recorded whose cells these are; they may come from a transplant donor.

A few counts support this clonotype. The chain has TRBV11-3 and TRBJ2-5; D is unclear. V lost 0 bases to trimming and J lost 5 bases, with 13 bases between them. The CDR3 spans 15 residues. The germline gives CDR1 SGHNT, CDR2 YENEEA. The CDR3 loop reads CASSLEGRPGETQYF. As DNA, the CDR3 is TGTGCCAGCAGCTTAGAGGGCAGGCCCGGGGAGACCCAGTACTTC.

On this clonotype: Possible read error: a much larger clone is one base away. The V gene is TRBV4-1, the J gene TRBJ1-2; 9 bases map to TRBD1. Per the germline V gene, CDR1 is MGHRA and CDR2 is YSYEKL. This CDR3 spans 13 amino acids. The CDR3 DNA reads TGCGCCTGCAGCCAAGCGGGACAGGGAGGCTACACCTTC. This codes for CACSQAGQGGYTF.

The genes are TRBV27 and TRBJ2-5, with 7 bases identical to TRBD1. This CDR3 has 13 residues. The V segment lost 8 bases and the J segment 5 bases; nucleotides outside the gene matches: 8. Germline CDR1 is MNHEY and CDR2 is SMNVEV (reference sequence). The CDR3 DNA reads TGTGCCAGCCGGAGAGGGGGCGGGGAGACCCAGTACTTC. It translates to CASRRGGGETQYF.

Ten or more counts support this clonotype. The chain is built from TRBV18 and TRBJ1-4; TRBD1 matches at 7 bases. The CDR3 is made up of 17 amino acids. V shed 2 bases, J shed 0 bases, and the junction held 6 bases outside the gene matches. The V gene's germline CDR1 is KGHSH and CDR2 LQKENI. CDR3 amino acids: CASSPIPGTATNEKLFF. The CDR3 DNA reads as TGTGCCAGCTCACCAATCCCCGGGACAGCAACTAATGAAAAACTGTTTTTT.

The count of this clonotype is one. The chain uses TRBV29-1 and TRBJ2-7; no clear D gene. Trimming pared 1 base from V and 4 bases from J, leaving 5 bases between. This CDR3 is 11 amino acids long. CDR1 is SQVTM, CDR2 ANQGSEA, per germline. In DNA form, the CDR3 reads TGCAGCGTTGAAGCAGAATACGAGCAGTACTTC. It is translated as CSVEAEYEQYF.

Many counts were recorded for this clonotype. The gene calls are TRBV5-1 and TRBJ1-2, with D possibly being TRBD1 (5 bases). Germline V gene lookup returns CDR1 SGHRS and CDR2 YFSETQ. This CDR3 comprises 15 residues. Trimming shortened V by 4 bases and J by 7 bases, and 20 bases separated the two germline ends. CDR3 DNA: TGCGCCAGCAGCCCCAGGACACCGGAGGATTTTGGCTACACCTTC. Its translation: CASSPRTPEDFGYTF. The full variable domain, in which reference TRBV5-1 and TRBJ1-2 provide the parts outside the CDR3, is KAGVTQTPRYLIKTRGQQVTLSCSPISGHRSVSWYQQTPGQGLQFLFEYFSETQRNKGNFPGRFSGRQFSNSRSEMNVSTLELGDSALYLCASSPRTPEDFGYTFGSGTRLTVV.

As DNA, the CDR3 is TGTGCCAGCAGTGCTAGCGGGAGAAACATTCAGTACTTC. It translates to CASSASGRNIQYF. This chain joins TRBV6-1 and TRBJ2-4; 10 nucleotides align to TRBD2. The CDR3 extends over 13 amino acids. Trimming cost V 4 bases and J 6 bases; bases outside gene matches: 0. CDR1 is MNHNS and CDR2 is SASEGT in the germline V gene.

The chain couples TRBV27 to TRBJ2-7; no firm D call. Germline V gene lookup returns CDR1 MNHEY and CDR2 SMNVEV (reference sequence). Trimming left V 2 bases short and J 1 base short, with 9 bases between. CDR3 length: 14 residues. The CDR3 region is CASSLGYTSYEQYF. CDR3 DNA sequence: TGTGCCAGCAGTTTAGGGTATACGTCCTACGAGCAGTACTTC.

This clonotype was observed a few times. The rearrangement links TRBV2 to TRBJ2-3; D is ambiguous. Per the germline V gene, CDR1 is SNHLY and CDR2 is FYNNEI. This CDR3 is built from 14 residues. Between the trimmed V and J ends, which lost 6 bases and 6 bases, there was a span of 16 bases. CDR3 residues: CASRPGRIPDTQYF. Here the CDR3 DNA reads TGTGCCAGCAGACCCGGACGTATCCCCGATACGCAGTATTTT.

This clonotype appeared many times. V usage is TRBV5-5 and J usage is TRBJ2-7; tentatively, D is TRBD1 (6 bases). Germline loops: CDR1 SGHKS, CDR2 YYEKEE (reference sequence). The CDR3 loop spans 15 amino acids. V lost 4 bases to trimming and J lost 3 bases, with 17 bases between them. CDR3 in amino acids: CASSPSPGTHYEQYF. In DNA form, the CDR3 reads TGTGCCAGCAGCCCGTCTCCAGGGACACACTACGAGCAGTACTTC.

This chain links TRBV20-1 with TRBJ1-1; tentative D call: TRBD1 (6 bases). The V gene's germline CDR1 is DFQATT and CDR2 SNEGSKA (reference sequence). V was pared by 5 bases and J by 0 bases, with 10 bases between. The CDR3 contains 13 residues. CDR3 amino acids: CSAGDTLNTEAFF. The CDR3 DNA follows: TGCAGTGCTGGGGACACCTTGAACACTGAAGCTTTCTTT.

This clonotype has a count of ten or more. The genes are TRBV11-2 and TRBJ2-7; 7 nucleotides agree with TRBD2. The CDR3 consists of 15 residues. Losses at the gene ends were 4 bases for V and 4 bases for J; bases not matched to a gene: 10. CDR1 and CDR2 from the germline V gene are SGHAT and FQNNGV. The CDR3, as DNA: TGTGCCAGCAGCTCGCCCTCGACTAGCCGGTACGAGCAGTACTTC. Protein product: CASSSPSTSRYEQYF.

The CDR3: CASSPATLGEQYF. CDR3 nucleotides: TGTGCCAGCTCGCCCGCGACTCTGGGCGAGCAGTACTTC. The chain couples TRBV18 to TRBJ2-7; D not certain. The CDR3 length is 13 residues. V lost 6 bases and J lost 6, with 15 bases in between. The germline V gene encodes CDR1 KGHSH and CDR2 LQKENI.

There are many counts of this clonotype. This sequence joins TRBV5-1 and TRBJ2-2; possible D gene TRBD1, 5 bases. The CDR3 sequence is 14 residues long. Trimming took 6 bases from V and 6 from J, leaving 15 bases between them. The germline V gene has CDR1 SGHRS and CDR2 YFSETQ. The CDR3 spells CASNEKGRSGELFF. In nucleotides, the CDR3 is TGCGCCAGCAACGAAAAGGGGCGGTCCGGGGAGCTGTTTTTT.

The rearrangement uses TRBV7-6 and TRBJ2-2; 7 bases are shared with TRBD1. Looked up from germline, CDR1 is SGHVS and CDR2 is FNYEAQ. This CDR3 region has 18 residues. The V and J ends lost 5 bases and 1 base, in that order; junction bases with no gene match: 13. The CDR3: CASSPRGGIVKNTGELFF. In nucleotides, the CDR3 is TGTGCCAGCAGCCCCAGAGGGGGCATAGTTAAGAACACCGGGGAGCTGTTTTTT. The full variable domain, its missing parts supplied by reference TRBV7-6 and TRBJ2-2, is GAGVSQSPRYKVTKRGQDVALRCDPISGHVSLYWYRQALGQGPEFLTYFNYEAQQDKSGLPNDRFSAERPEGSISTLTIQRTEQRDSAMYRCASSPRGGIVKNTGELFFGEGSRLTVL.

This clonotype has ten or more counts. The chain has TRBV5-1 and TRBJ2-7, with 8 bases lining up with TRBD2. The CDR3 contains 14 residues. V was clipped by 3 bases and J by 0 bases; unmatched bases: 2. Germline assignment: CDR1 SGHRS and CDR2 YFSETQ. CDR3 amino acids: CASSSGGGSYEQYF. The CDR3 nucleotides read TGCGCCAGCAGCTCGGGAGGGGGCTCCTACGAGCAGTACTTC.

In this sample, this clonotype turned up a few times. This chain uses TRBV5-6 with TRBJ2-3; TRBD1 matches at 8 bases. The V segment lost 3 bases and the J segment 0 bases; nucleotides outside the gene matches: 12. This CDR3 comprises 18 residues. Germline loops: CDR1 SGHDT, CDR2 YYEEEE. DNA of the CDR3: TGTGCCAGCAGCTCCCAATACCGGACAGGGATGAGCACAGATACGCAGTATTTT. Translating it yields CASSSQYRTGMSTDTQYF. The variable domain in full, completed from reference TRBV5-6 and TRBJ2-3, reads DAGVTQSPTHLIKTRGQQVTLRCSPKSGHDTVSWYQQALGQGPQFIFQYYEEEERQRGNFPDRFSGHQFPNYSSELNVNALLLGDSALYLCASSSQYRTGMSTDTQYFGPGTRLTVL.

The chain has TRBV15 and TRBJ1-5; D is possibly TRBD1 (6 bases). V was pared by 0 bases and J by 3 bases, with 12 bases between. CDR3 length equals 16 residues. Germline V gene sequence: CDR1 LNHNV, CDR2 YYDKDF (reference sequence). CDR3 sequence reads: CATSRDQGQPNQPQHF. CDR3 in DNA: TGTGCCACCAGCAGAGATCAAGGACAGCCCAATCAGCCCCAGCATTTT.